The 18 T cell receptor beta chains in this list originate from one sample, sequenced in a study of T cell responses to AZD1222 COVID-19 vaccine. Clones were read by immunoSEQ multiplex PCR, and TCRdb kept only the in-frame ones, dropping some. In the table there are some 150,000 clones, about 91% of which are singletons. The sequencing used peripheral blood, collected on day 0 of AZD1222 vaccination. The receptors come from an adult in good health.

This clone has just one count. The V and J genes are TRBV3-1 (or the pseudogene TRBV3-2) and TRBJ1-2; D might be TRBD1 (5 bases). Germline values: CDR1 LGHDT, CDR2 YNNKEL (reference sequence). This CDR3 region has 12 residues. V was clipped by 4 bases and J by 6 bases, with 9 bases between them. The CDR3 spells CASSPGGNGYTF. For the CDR3, the DNA is TGTGCCAGCAGCCCCGGGGGAAATGGCTACACCTTC.

This rearrangement joins TRBV2 to TRBJ1-4; D gene uncertain. V was shortened by 8 bases and J by 7 bases, with 14 bases between the two germline ends. The germline CDR1 and CDR2 sequences are SNHLY and FYNNEI. The CDR3 is 13 residues long. For the CDR3, the DNA is TGTGCCAGCGGAACTCCCCGGAGTGAAAAACTGTTTTTT. Its protein product is CASGTPRSEKLFF.

This sequence joins TRBV4-2 and TRBJ1-2; a weak D match, TRBD1 (6 bases). Germline CDR1 is LGHNA and CDR2 is YNFKEQ. V was clipped by 0 bases and J by 3 bases, with 14 bases between them. CDR3 size: 16 residues. CDR3 loop: CASSQDPGAADYGYTF. As DNA, the CDR3 is TGTGCCAGCAGCCAAGATCCGGGGGCAGCCGACTATGGCTACACCTTC.

The DNA of the CDR3 is TGTGCCAGCAGCTTATCCAGGGAATACACTGAAGCTTTCTTT. Its protein product is CASSLSREYTEAFF. The rearrangement uses TRBV7-9 and TRBJ1-1; tentatively, D is TRBD1 (5 bases). Germline loops: CDR1 SEHNR, CDR2 FQNEAQ (reference sequence). Trimming took off 2 bases at V and 3 bases at J, with 10 bases between the two ends. The length of the CDR3 is 14 residues.

The V and J genes are TRBV3-1 (or the pseudogene TRBV3-2) and TRBJ1-5, with 11 positions matching TRBD1. The CDR3 spans 14 residues. Trimming removed 5 bases from V and 6 bases from J; junction bases left unmatched: 3. The V gene's germline CDR1 is LGHDT and CDR2 YNNKEL (reference sequence). CDR3 residues: CASSRTGGGQPQHF. In DNA form, the CDR3 reads TGTGCCAGCAGCAGGACAGGGGGCGGTCAGCCCCAGCATTTT.

V is TRBV24-1 and J is TRBJ1-5, with D uncertain. The CDR3 is 14 amino acids. Trimming took off 9 bases at V and 1 base at J, with 12 bases between the two ends. Germline assignment: CDR1 KGHDR and CDR2 SFDVKD. The CDR3 DNA sequence: TGTGCCACCCCCGGGATTTCCAGCAATCAGCCCCAGCATTTT. It yields the protein CATPGISSNQPQHF.

The V and J genes are TRBV19 and TRBJ1-5; possibly TRBD1 for D (5 bases). V lost 7 bases to trimming and J lost 5 bases, with 12 bases between them. The CDR3 covers 13 residues. The germline V gene encodes CDR1 LNHDA and CDR2 SQIVND (reference sequence). As DNA, the CDR3 is TGTGCCAGTACGGGGACCAGAGATCAGCCCCAGCATTTT. It specifies CASTGTRDQPQHF. Full variable domain (rest looked up from reference TRBV19 and TRBJ1-5): DGGITQSPKYLFRKEGQNVTLSCEQNLNHDAMYWYRQDPGQGLRLIYYSQIVNDFQKGDIAEGYSVSREKKESFPLTVTSAQKNPTAFYLCASTGTRDQPQHFGDGTRLSIL.

The V call is TRBV15, the J call TRBJ1-3, with unresolved D. Germline CDR1 reads LNHNV; CDR2 reads YYDKDF (reference sequence). The V end was cut by 5 bases, the J end by 2 bases, with 13 bases between. This CDR3 spans 15 amino acids. Here the CDR3 reads CATSGPRVPGNTIYF. CDR3 sequence (DNA): TGTGCCACCAGCGGTCCTCGAGTTCCTGGAAACACCATATATTTT.

Only a few counts were recorded for this clone. The chain recombines TRBV7-9 with TRBJ2-7; D unclear. Germline CDR1 and CDR2: SEHNR and FQNEAQ (reference sequence). Trimming shortened V by 8 bases and J by 6 bases, and 14 bases separated the two germline ends. The CDR3 has 12 residues. The DNA for the CDR3 is TGTGCCAGCGGTGGGGTCGTCTCCGAGCAGTACTTC. It translates to CASGGVVSEQYF.

This chain joins TRBV24-1 and TRBJ2-5; 11 bases fit TRBD2. V lost 3 bases and J lost 5; bases outside the gene matches: 4. Germline-derived CDR1 and CDR2 are KGHDR and SFDVKD. CDR3 length: 15 residues. DNA for the CDR3: TGTGCCACCAGTGATCTTAGCGGGGGGGCTGAGACCCAGTACTTC. Encoded protein: CATSDLSGGAETQYF.

This chain links TRBV14 with TRBJ2-3; weak D call: TRBD2 (7 bases). The germline V and J ends were trimmed by 2 bases and 2 bases, with 17 bases remaining between them. This CDR3 region has 17 residues. In germline, CDR1 is SGHDN, CDR2 FVKESK. The CDR3 reads CASSQRGGGRSTDTQYF. CDR3 sequence (DNA): TGTGCCAGCAGCCAACGGGGCGGGGGCCGGTCCACAGATACGCAGTATTTT.

The genes are TRBV2 and TRBJ2-2; D call uncertain. The CDR3 is 13 residues long. CDR1 and CDR2 (germline): SNHLY, FYNNEI. The V and J ends lost 7 bases and 1 base respectively, with 7 bases between them. This chain's CDR3 is CASTSENTGELFF. DNA for the CDR3: TGTGCCAGCACATCAGAGAACACCGGGGAGCTGTTTTTT.

The V call is TRBV7-2, the J call TRBJ2-1; 14 bases align to TRBD2. Unmatched junction bases numbered 4, after V lost 5 bases and J lost 7 bases. This CDR3 region has 15 residues. Germline loops: CDR1 SGHTA, CDR2 FQGNSA. The CDR3 protein is CASSVTSGGANEQFF. The CDR3 nucleotides are TGTGCCAGCAGCGTGACTAGCGGGGGGGCGAATGAGCAGTTCTTC.

The V gene is TRBV6-6, the J gene TRBJ1-2; D call uncertain. This CDR3 is built from 13 residues. The V end was cut by 2 bases, the J end by 5 bases, with 9 bases between. The germline V gene encodes CDR1 MNHNY and CDR2 SVGAGI (reference sequence). Here the CDR3 DNA reads TGTGCCAGCAGTTACGAGAGGATGTATGGCTACACCTTC. Protein: CASSYERMYGYTF.

The chain carries TRBV14 and TRBJ2-4; either TRBD1 or TRBD2 may fit D (6 bases each). The germline V gene has CDR1 SGHDN and CDR2 FVKESK. The CDR3 has 15 residues. Trimming shortened V by 4 bases and J by 4 bases, and 14 bases separated the two germline ends. The CDR3 loop reads CASSLQGSGKNIQYF. Written as DNA, the CDR3 is TGTGCCAGCAGCCTACAGGGAAGCGGGAAAAACATTCAGTACTTC.

This rearrangement joins TRBV29-1 to TRBJ1-1; D perhaps matches TRBD1 (6 bases). The CDR3 loop spans 12 amino acids. The germline gives CDR1 SQVTM, CDR2 ANQGSEA. The V and J ends lost 2 bases and 11 bases respectively, with 15 bases between them. The CDR3 region has the DNA TGCAGCGTTGAACGGGACTCAGGGGCCGCTTTCTTT. Translation: CSVERDSGAAFF.

This sequence joins TRBV6-4 and TRBJ1-5; 10 bases fit TRBD1. Germline V CDR1 and CDR2: MRHNA, SNTAGT. CDR3 length: 16 residues. The ends lost 6 bases at V and 3 bases at J; junction bases unmatched: 8. CDR3 in amino acids: CASSPGTGEFNQPQHF. CDR3 coding DNA: TGTGCCAGCAGCCCCGGGACAGGGGAATTCAATCAGCCCCAGCATTTT.

V and J are TRBV18 and TRBJ1-5; TRBD1 aligns across 7 bases. The CDR3 is 17 amino acids. The germline V gene encodes CDR1 KGHSH and CDR2 LQKENI. V shed 3 bases, J shed 0 bases, and the junction held 8 bases outside the gene matches. This CDR3 is CASSPGQRTDSNQPQHF. The CDR3 region has the DNA TGTGCCAGCTCACCGGGACAGCGCACCGATAGCAATCAGCCCCAGCATTTT.